This T cell receptor (beta chain) was identified during a study of shared clonotypes between healthy human individuals. Assay: immunoSEQ multiplex PCR; the TCRdb copy retains only in-frame clones and omits some. The sample records nearly 750,000 clones, over 55% being singletons. Germline loops: CDR1 SGHVS, CDR2 FQNEAQ. CDR3 length: 15 residues. J gave up 6 bases and V 5 bases, and 9 bases lay outside the gene matches. This rearrangement joins TRBV7-8 to TRBJ2-2; TRBD2 agrees at 7 bases. The receptor comes from a woman aged 25 to 45 in good health. Sequenced input: memory CD4+ T cells sorted from blood. Subset of the sample: CD45RA-negative fraction. The CDR3 sequence: CASSESGISPGELFF. The CDR3 region has the DNA TGTGCCAGCAGCGAAAGCGGGATTAGTCCCGGGGAGCTGTTTTTT.